This T cell receptor (beta chain) emerged from a study of tumor-infiltrating lymphocytes in oesophageal squamous cell carcinoma. This CDR3 is 14 amino acids long. Germline V CDR1 and CDR2: LNHDA, SQIVND (reference sequence). Trimming cost V 7 bases and J 8 bases, with 20 bases left between them. MiXCR, run by TCRdb on the PCR reads, gives a single entry per CDR3 protein. This table has approximately 12,000 distinct CDR3 sequences, roughly 60% appearing once. This receptor was identified in a male donor with esophageal squamous cell carcinoma. The sample comprised esophageal tumor tissue. V gene TRBV19 combines with J gene TRBJ1-1; D remains ambiguous. The CDR3 nucleotides are TGTGCCAGTACCTTGGTAGGAAGAGCGAAAGAAGCTTTCTTT. Translated, it gives CASTLVGRAKEAFF.